This paragraph reports one T cell receptor (beta chain). The assay was immunoSEQ multiplex PCR, and TCRdb's table has in-frame clones only and misses some. Here the sample spans a few hundred thousand clones, roughly 90% being singletons. Donors of Cohort 3 who recovered were those that had two negative PCRs, clearance, or symptom resolution. The data originate from a study of blood T cell repertoires in COVID-19. Study in general: Sites across the United States, Italy and Spain contributed samples from acute and convalescent COVID-19.

This CDR3 is built from 15 residues. Germline-derived CDR1 and CDR2 are SGHNT and YENEEA. V trimming: 5 bases; J trimming: 8 bases; junction bases outside the gene matches: 7. The chain uses TRBV11-3 and TRBJ2-1, with 12 positions matching TRBD2. The sequence was collected from a woman aged 40 to 50 who had recovered from COVID-19. Specimen: PBMCs or T cells enriched from blood (not recorded which). CDR3 DNA: TGTGCCAGCAGCAAGCGACTAGCGGGAGATGATGAGCAGTTCTTC. Amino acid sequence: CASSKRLAGDDEQFF.